One T cell receptor beta chain is described in this entry. Its antigen remains unknown. Trimming took off 1 base at V and 8 bases at J, with 9 bases between the two ends. Per the germline V gene, CDR1 is SGHDN and CDR2 is FVKESK. There are 13 residues in the CDR3. The sort gate was single viable CD3+CD4+CD8-CD45RO+ cells for memory CD4+ T cells. This sample was taken from a study of memory CD4+ T cells and cytomegalovirus serostatus. Original processing notes: After removing out-of-frame reads, over 2 million distinct TCRbeta sequences remained. Method: immunoSEQ multiplex PCR; TCRdb's copy keeps in-frame clones and lacks some. V, J and clone size derive from that table, while D and trimming were established from the DNA sequence. Counted here are about 56,000 clones, 82% occurring once; the ten biggest clones make up 0.4%. Study-level results: Repertoires predicted CMV serostatus with median bootstrapped AUC of approximately 0.94.

The rearrangement links TRBV14 to TRBJ2-1; D unclear. Sequencing input: memory CD4+ T cells from blood. The source is an adult in good health and CMV-seronegative. CDR3 region: CASSQGVVYEQFF. The CDR3 DNA is TGTGCCAGCAGCCAAGGAGTGGTATATGAGCAGTTCTTC.